One sample yielded the 27 T cell receptor beta chains listed below, sequenced in a study of regulatory T cells in long-lasting Graves disease. The time point was: newly diagnosed GD, antithyroid drugs for less than 3 months. The authors made the TCR library using RNA they extracted from PBMCs. TCR beta libraries were built with iRepertoire HTBI primers and Arm-PCR of CDR3 regions. TCRdb reanalysed the multiplex PCR reads using MiXCR and keeps one entry per CDR3 protein. The table has 350,000 to 500,000 distinct CDR3 sequences, around 17% seen once. This sample also belongs to another study, concerning T cells in Graves' hyperthyroidism and ophthalmopathy.

This specimen was peripheral blood mononuclear cells (PBMCs), taken at new diagnosis, from a patient treated with antithyroid drugs. These receptors came from a woman in her 30s with Graves disease.

The gene calls are TRBV7-6 and TRBJ2-1, with D uncertain. The CDR3 extends over 19 amino acids. Looked up from germline, CDR1 is SGHVS and CDR2 is FNYEAQ. The V end lost 0 bases, the J end lost 0 bases, and 18 bases lay between the germline ends. For the CDR3, the DNA is TGTGCCAGCAGCTTAGCCGCTGCGGTTCTTCCGAGCTCCTACAATGAGCAGTTCTTC. It specifies CASSLAAAVLPSSYNEQFF.

This clonotype was found many times. The chain is built from TRBV20-1 and TRBJ1-5; D gene uncertain. V gave up 1 base and J gave up 0 bases, with 13 bases separating them. Germline V lookup: CDR1 DFQATT, CDR2 SNEGSKA (reference sequence). The length of the CDR3 is 16 residues. CDR3 region: CSARAPIQYSNQPQHF. Here the CDR3 DNA reads TGCAGTGCTAGAGCTCCTATACAGTATAGCAATCAGCCCCAGCATTTT.

The genes are TRBV5-1 and TRBJ2-1; the D is unclear. This CDR3 is 14 amino acids long. Germline assignment: CDR1 SGHRS and CDR2 YFSETQ. The V and J ends lost 6 bases and 8 bases respectively, with 18 bases between them. The CDR3 is CASILGPIADEQFF. The CDR3 bases are TGCGCCAGCATCCTCGGACCCATTGCGGATGAGCAGTTCTTC.

The sample holds many counts of this clonotype. V is TRBV11-2 and J is TRBJ2-7; D gene unclear. V was pared by 6 bases and J by 2 bases, with 8 bases between. The V gene's germline CDR1 is SGHAT and CDR2 FQNNGV. This CDR3 region has 12 residues. In DNA, the CDR3 is TGTGCCAGCAGTTCCGGACCCTACGAGCAGTACTTC. It specifies CASSSGPYEQYF. The whole variable domain, remainder taken from reference TRBV11-2 and TRBJ2-7, is EAGVAQSPRYKIIEKRQSVAFWCNPISGHATLYWYQQILGQGPKLLIQFQNNGVVDDSQLPKDRFSAERLKGVDSTLKIQPAKLEDSAVYLCASSSGPYEQYFGPGTRLTVT.

This clonotype showed up many times. The gene calls are TRBV5-1 and TRBJ2-1; TRBD2 matches at 8 bases. Per the germline V gene, CDR1 is SGHRS and CDR2 is YFSETQ. V dropped 7 bases and J dropped 4; count of bases not matched to a gene: 4. The CDR3 is made up of 13 amino acids. CDR3 nucleotides: TGCGCCAGCGGTAGCGGGACTTACAATGAGCAGTTCTTC. Amino acid sequence: CASGSGTYNEQFF.

This clonotype was counted at least ten times. The rearrangement uses TRBV6-1 and TRBJ1-5, with 9 bases fitting TRBD1. Germline V gene sequence: CDR1 MNHNS, CDR2 SASEGT. The CDR3 extends over 13 amino acids. The V gene end was trimmed by 7 bases and the J gene end by 5 bases; junction bases not matched to a gene: 3. The CDR3 here is CASKQGADQPQHF. In DNA form, the CDR3 reads TGTGCCAGCAAACAGGGGGCCGATCAGCCCCAGCATTTT.

This clonotype was seen ten or more times. The genes are TRBV29-1 and TRBJ2-3; D call uncertain. CDR1 is SQVTM and CDR2 is ANQGSEA in the germline V gene. V shed 4 bases and J shed 2 bases, with 10 bases lying between them. The CDR3 has 13 residues. The CDR3 nucleotides read TGCAGCGTTGCTCCCAGGTTCACAGATACGCAGTATTTT. Its translation: CSVAPRFTDTQYF.

This clonotype was counted between two and nine times. This chain connects TRBV5-1 to TRBJ2-7; a weak D match, TRBD2 (5 bases). V gave up 1 base and J gave up 7 bases, with 15 bases separating them. CDR1 and CDR2 from the germline V gene are SGHRS and YFSETQ. The CDR3 length is 14 residues. The CDR3 is CASSLSASTQEQYF. The DNA for the CDR3 is TGCGCCAGCAGCTTGTCGGCTAGCACCCAGGAGCAGTACTTC.

Concerning this clonotype: At one boundary the junction diverges from the germline segment, which might be a read error. The genes are TRBV7-9 and TRBJ2-2; 10 bases match TRBD2. The CDR3 is 16 residues long. Germline-derived CDR1 and CDR2 are SEHNR and FQNEAQ (reference sequence). The CDR3 nucleotides are TGTGCCAGCAGCTTCCGGACTAGCGGACGCACCGGGGAGCGGTTTTTT. Translation: CASSFRTSGRTGERFF.

In this sample, this clonotype turned up many times. V and J are TRBV19 and TRBJ1-2, with D perhaps TRBD1 (5 bases). Per the germline V gene, CDR1 is LNHDA and CDR2 is SQIVND (reference sequence). The CDR3 length is 13 residues. V was pared by 3 bases and J by 6 bases, with 11 bases between. In DNA, the CDR3 is TGTGCCAGTAGTATCCCAGGGTTTCATGGCTACACCTTC. It codes for CASSIPGFHGYTF.

V usage is TRBV7-9 and J usage is TRBJ2-7, with D possibly TRBD1 on 6 matching bases. This CDR3 comprises 11 residues. Germline-derived CDR1 and CDR2 are SEHNR and FQNEAQ (reference sequence). Trimming took 8 bases from V and 5 from J, leaving 10 bases between them. DNA for the CDR3: TGTGCCAGCGGTAGGGGGAACGAGCAGTACTTC. This codes for CASGRGNEQYF.

This clonotype was found many times. This chain's CDR3 is CASEAKNIQYF. CDR3 nucleotide sequence: TGTGCCAGCGAAGCCAAAAACATTCAGTACTTC. This chain links TRBV2 with TRBJ2-4; D gene ambiguous. Germline V gene data show CDR1 as SNHLY and CDR2 as FYNNEI. The CDR3 has 11 amino acids. With 8 bases removed from V and 0 bases from J, the gap between germline ends came to 2 bases.

The sample holds many counts of this clonotype. The chain employs TRBV11-2 and TRBJ2-1; D possibly corresponds to TRBD1 (6 bases). Germline CDR1 SGHAT, CDR2 FQNNGV. The CDR3 sequence is 13 residues long. Deletions cut 6 bases from V and 6 bases from J, with 12 bases between. The CDR3 DNA sequence: TGTGCCAGCAGTCTAGTACAGGGCAATGAGCAGTTCTTC. It encodes CASSLVQGNEQFF.

This sequence joins TRBV27 and TRBJ2-7, with a tentative D call TRBD1 (6 bases). Trimming removed 3 bases from V and 6 bases from J, with 15 bases in between. This CDR3 is built from 14 residues. The germline V gene encodes CDR1 MNHEY and CDR2 SMNVEV (reference sequence). As DNA, the CDR3 is TGTGCCAGCAGTTTCAAACAGGGCCCCACCGAGCAGTACTTC. Protein product: CASSFKQGPTEQYF.

This clonotype was picked up many times. This rearrangement joins TRBV7-9 to TRBJ2-1; 7 bases align to TRBD2. The CDR3 is made up of 17 amino acids. The V and J ends lost 2 bases and 2 bases, in that order; junction bases with no gene match: 9. Germline V lookup: CDR1 SEHNR, CDR2 FQNEAQ (reference sequence). CDR3 DNA: TGTGCCAGCAGCTTACGAGGGGACTACACTACCTACAATGAGCAGTTCTTC. As protein: CASSLRGDYTTYNEQFF.

The sample holds many counts of this clonotype. The chain uses TRBV4-2 and TRBJ1-1; D is undetermined. Between the trimmed V and J ends, which lost 0 bases and 0 bases, there was a span of 14 bases. The CDR3 runs to 17 residues. Germline values: CDR1 LGHNA, CDR2 YNFKEQ. CDR3 residues: CASSQEFFRAMNTEAFF. The CDR3 coding sequence is TGTGCCAGCAGCCAAGAGTTCTTTAGGGCGATGAACACTGAAGCTTTCTTT.

J is TRBJ2-1 and V is TRBV11-2; possibly TRBD2 for D (6 bases). The germline gives CDR1 SGHAT, CDR2 FQNNGV. The CDR3 is made up of 17 amino acids. Between the trimmed V and J ends, which lost 5 bases and 0 bases, there was a span of 17 bases. CDR3 sequence (DNA): TGTGCCAGCAGCCCGCCCTTCCGACTAGGCTCCTACAATGAGCAGTTCTTC. Amino acid sequence: CASSPPFRLGSYNEQFF.

The rearrangement uses TRBV9 and TRBJ2-2; D call uncertain. The CDR3 is made up of 18 amino acids. V lost 0 bases and J lost 2, with 17 bases in between. Germline loops: CDR1 SGDLS, CDR2 YYNGEE. Here the CDR3 DNA reads TGTGCCAGCAGCGTAGACGGCGGTGGCTACCTAAACACCGGGGAGCTGTTTTTT. Translation gives CASSVDGGGYLNTGELFF.

This clonotype was picked up many times. The chain carries TRBV20-1 and TRBJ2-7; no firm D call. V lost 2 bases and J 0 bases, leaving 17 bases between the germline ends. The CDR3 extends over 16 amino acids. CDR1 DFQATT and CDR2 SNEGSKA come from the germline V gene (reference sequence). CDR3 DNA: TGCAGTGCTAGAAAGACCCCTGACTTGACCTCCTACGAGCAGTACTTC. It yields the protein CSARKTPDLTSYEQYF.

There are many counts of this clonotype. The chain is built from TRBV2 and TRBJ1-1; the D gene is possibly TRBD1 (5 bases). Germline V gene lookup returns CDR1 SNHLY and CDR2 FYNNEI. With 9 bases removed from V and 0 bases from J, the gap between germline ends came to 11 bases. The CDR3 is 13 amino acids. The CDR3 here is CASSDSLNTEAFF. The CDR3 coding sequence is TGTGCCAGTAGCGACAGTTTGAACACTGAAGCTTTCTTT.

The chain uses TRBV4-3 and TRBJ2-7, with 13 bases lining up with TRBD2. This CDR3 region has 17 residues. V lost 0 bases and J lost 5; bases outside the gene matches: 7. Germline-derived CDR1 and CDR2 are LGHNA and YSLEER. CDR3 in amino acids: CASSQDIGTSGTNEQYF. DNA of the CDR3: TGCGCCAGCAGCCAAGATATCGGGACTAGCGGGACAAACGAGCAGTACTTC.

Many counts were recorded for this clonotype. The J gene is TRBJ2-2, the V gene TRBV12-3 or TRBV12-4; 9 bases agree with TRBD2. This CDR3 region has 16 residues. Germline trimming cut 3 bases from V and 5 bases from J; bases unmatched to any gene: 7. CDR3 in amino acids: CASSFGSGRQTGELFF. In DNA form, the CDR3 reads TGTGCCAGCAGTTTTGGTAGCGGGAGACAAACCGGGGAGCTGTTTTTT.

This clonotype has a count of ten or more. The V and J genes are TRBV11-2 and TRBJ2-3; TRBD1 agrees at 9 bases. The CDR3 has 17 amino acids. J lost 3 bases, V lost 3 bases, and 10 bases had no gene match. CDR1 is SGHAT, CDR2 FQNNGV, per germline. The chain's CDR3 is CASSFPNRGPWTDTQYF. CDR3 coding DNA: TGTGCCAGCAGCTTTCCCAACAGGGGGCCATGGACAGATACGCAGTATTTT.

The V and J genes are TRBV6-2 or TRBV6-3 and TRBJ2-3, with D perhaps TRBD2 (6 bases). V lost 2 bases and J 0 bases, leaving 12 bases between the germline ends. This CDR3 contains 16 residues. In germline, CDR1 is MNHEY, CDR2 SVGEGT. The CDR3 is CASSYTGGISTDTQYF. In DNA form, the CDR3 reads TGTGCCAGCAGTTACACGGGCGGGATAAGCACAGATACGCAGTATTTT.

This clonotype was counted ten times or more. The gene calls are TRBV6-1 and TRBJ1-4; D is ambiguous. Germline CDR1 MNHNS, CDR2 SASEGT. The V end lost 6 bases, the J end lost 5 bases, and 13 bases lay between the germline ends. This CDR3 region has 14 residues. CDR3: CASRSGVENEKLFF. The DNA for the CDR3 is TGTGCCAGCAGATCCGGGGTCGAGAATGAAAAACTGTTTTTT.

This clonotype was recorded at least ten times. The chain recombines TRBV20-1 with TRBJ2-7, with no clear D. The V end lost 0 bases, the J end lost 1 base, and 7 bases lay between the germline ends. Per germline, CDR1 DFQATT and CDR2 SNEGSKA (reference sequence). There are 13 residues in the CDR3. The CDR3 sequence: CSARDPDSYEQYF. The DNA for the CDR3 is TGCAGTGCTAGAGATCCAGATTCCTACGAGCAGTACTTC.

This clonotype occurred many times. The chain employs TRBV7-3 and TRBJ2-5; possibly TRBD1 or TRBD2 for D (5 bases each). The CDR3 is 14 residues long. Trimming cost V 5 bases and J 2 bases, with 12 bases left between them. The V gene's germline CDR1 is SGHTA and CDR2 FQGTGA. CDR3 nucleotides: TGTGCCAGCAGCCGGTCGGGGCAGCAAGAGACCCAGTACTTC. Translation: CASSRSGQQETQYF. Supplemented by reference TRBV7-3 and TRBJ2-5, the full variable domain reads GAGVSQTPSNKVTEKGKYVELRCDPISGHTALYWYRQSLGQGPEFLIYFQGTGAADDSGLPNDRFFAVRPEGSVSTLKIQRTERGDSAVYLCASSRSGQQETQYFGPGTRLLVL.